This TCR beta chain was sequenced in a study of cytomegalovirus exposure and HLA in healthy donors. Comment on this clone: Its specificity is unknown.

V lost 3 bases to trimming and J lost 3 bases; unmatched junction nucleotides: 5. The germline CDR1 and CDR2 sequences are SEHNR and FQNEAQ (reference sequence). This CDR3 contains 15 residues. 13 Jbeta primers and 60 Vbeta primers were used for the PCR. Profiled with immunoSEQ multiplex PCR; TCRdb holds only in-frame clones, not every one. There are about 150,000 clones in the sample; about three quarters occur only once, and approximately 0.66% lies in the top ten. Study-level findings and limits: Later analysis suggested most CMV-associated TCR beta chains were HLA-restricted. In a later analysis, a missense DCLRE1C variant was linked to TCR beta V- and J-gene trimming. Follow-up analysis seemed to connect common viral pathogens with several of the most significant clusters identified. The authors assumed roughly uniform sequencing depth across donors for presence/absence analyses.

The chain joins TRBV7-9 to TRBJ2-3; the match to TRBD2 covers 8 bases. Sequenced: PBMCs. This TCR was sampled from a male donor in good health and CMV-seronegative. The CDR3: CASSFSSGATDTQYF. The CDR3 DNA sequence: TGTGCCAGCAGCTTCAGTAGCGGGGCGACAGATACGCAGTATTTT.